This T cell receptor beta chain was captured in a study of T cells in women clearing cervical HPV infection. At the level of the study: Cases: HPV16-related CIN3 or worse on histology, 2 invasive cancers. For cases, blood was sampled a median approximately 150 days after lesion detection, interquartile range roughly 90 to 210 days. Regarding the study as a whole: CIN3+ cases had significantly higher TCR richness than controls; evenness did not differ.

Clones were sequenced by immunoSEQ multiplex PCR, and TCRdb holds only the in-frame ones, with some missing. The repertoire table contains 45,000 to 50,000 clones. Turning to this clone: Antigen unknown. The read finishes 3 residues shy of the CDR3 end, and the germline J gene is used to complete it.

V was clipped by 3 bases and J by 5 bases; unmatched bases: 3. Germline CDR1 is SGHDT and CDR2 is YYEEEE. This CDR3 is 15 amino acids long. Dot-blot hybridization genotyped cervical HPV amplified with MY09/MY11 PCR. Input material: blood buffy coat. The V gene is TRBV5-6, the J gene TRBJ2-2, with TRBD1 matching over 11 bases. This TCR was sampled from a woman between 18 and 70 years old with a cervical HPV16 infection that either progressed to CIN3+ or cleared (not recorded which). The sequenced CDR3 bases are TGTGCCAGCAGCTCCGGGACAGGGGGGACCGGGGAG. This sequence encodes CASSSGTGGTGE. The full CDR3 is CASSSGTGGTGELFF. Looking up the rest from reference TRBV5-6 and TRBJ2-2 gives the full variable domain: DAGVTQSPTHLIKTRGQQVTLRCSPKSGHDTVSWYQQALGQGPQFIFQYYEEEERQRGNFPDRFSGHQFPNYSSELNVNALLLGDSALYLCASSSGTGGTGELFFGEGSRLTVL.